The 17 T cell receptor beta chains below come from one sample, sequenced in a study of T cell responses to AZD1222 COVID-19 vaccine. Clones were read by immunoSEQ multiplex PCR, and TCRdb kept only the in-frame ones, dropping some. Altogether around 100,000 clones are present, around 89% being singletons, with the ten largest covering about 8%. The specimen comprised peripheral blood, sampled on day 0 of AZD1222 vaccination. The receptors come from an adult in good health.

This chain connects TRBV7-2 to TRBJ2-2; D uncertain. Germline CDR1 SGHTA, CDR2 FQGNSA. This CDR3 is built from 15 residues. Trimming pared 2 bases from V and 8 bases from J, leaving 15 bases between. As DNA, the CDR3 is TGTGCCAGCAGCTTAAATGCCGATGCGTTTGGGGAGCTGTTTTTT. Its protein product is CASSLNADAFGELFF.

This sequence joins TRBV14 and TRBJ2-1; D uncertain. CDR1 is SGHDN, CDR2 FVKESK, per germline. The germline V and J ends were trimmed by 0 bases and 5 bases, with 11 bases remaining between them. This CDR3 contains 15 residues. Here the CDR3 DNA reads TGTGCCAGCAGCCAAGATCTTTCACGGGACAATGAGCAGTTCTTC. Encoded protein: CASSQDLSRDNEQFF. The variable domain in full, completed from reference TRBV14 and TRBJ2-1, reads EAGVTQFPSHSVIEKGQTVTLRCDPISGHDNLYWYRRVMGKEIKFLLHFVKESKQDESGMPNNRFLAERTGGTYSTLKVQPAELEDSGVYFCASSQDLSRDNEQFFGPGTRLTVL.

The V call is TRBV10-3, the J call TRBJ1-1; weak D call: TRBD1 (6 bases). The germline CDR1 and CDR2 sequences are ENHRY and SYGVKD. The CDR3 has 14 residues. The V and J ends lost 1 base and 6 bases respectively, with 12 bases between them. CDR3 in amino acids: CAISEWGGASEAFF. In DNA, the CDR3 is TGTGCCATCAGTGAGTGGGGGGGCGCCTCTGAAGCTTTCTTT.

Here the CDR3 reads CASSLGPLNEKLFF. DNA for the CDR3: TGTGCCAGCAGCTTGGGGCCCCTTAATGAAAAACTGTTTTTT. The gene calls are TRBV5-5 and TRBJ1-4, with D hard to call. CDR3 length: 14 amino acids. Germline CDR1 SGHKS, CDR2 YYEKEE (reference sequence). The V and J ends lost 0 bases and 4 bases respectively, with 7 bases between them.

The chain is built from TRBV9 and TRBJ2-5, with 12 nucleotides matching TRBD2. V lost 4 bases to trimming and J lost 4 bases; unmatched junction nucleotides: 8. There are 16 residues in the CDR3. The V gene's germline CDR1 is SGDLS and CDR2 YYNGEE. DNA of the CDR3: TGTGCCAGCAGCCCAGCTAGCGGGGGGGCGGGAGAGACCCAGTACTTC. Its translation is CASSPASGGAGETQYF.

The CDR3 coding sequence is TGTGCCAGCAGACTAGCGGGGGGGTCTTGGTGGAATGAGCAGTTCTTC. Translation gives CASRLAGGSWWNEQFF. J is TRBJ2-1 and V is TRBV5-8, with 13 bases lining up with TRBD2. CDR3 size: 16 residues. J lost 7 bases, V lost 5 bases, and 9 bases had no gene match. CDR1 and CDR2 (germline): SGHTS, YDEGEE.

The chain links TRBV7-3 to TRBJ2-1; D is undetermined. The CDR3 totals 12 residues. CDR1 SGHTA and CDR2 FQGTGA come from the germline V gene. V was clipped by 2 bases and J by 8 bases, with 7 bases between them. The CDR3 here is CASSLQPHEQFF. The CDR3 nucleotides read TGTGCCAGCAGCTTACAGCCCCATGAGCAGTTCTTC. The full variable domain, its missing parts supplied by reference TRBV7-3 and TRBJ2-1, is GAGVSQTPSNKVTEKGKYVELRCDPISGHTALYWYRQSLGQGPEFLIYFQGTGAADDSGLPNDRFFAVRPEGSVSTLKIQRTERGDSAVYLCASSLQPHEQFFGPGTRLTVL.

The J gene is TRBJ1-2, the V gene TRBV20-1, with TRBD1 identical over 9 bases. CDR3 length equals 16 residues. Germline loops: CDR1 DFQATT, CDR2 SNEGSKA (reference sequence). Germline trimming cut 3 bases from V and 6 bases from J; bases unmatched to any gene: 14. CDR3 region: CSASSLGTGILNGYTF. The CDR3 DNA follows: TGCAGTGCTAGTAGTTTAGGGACAGGGATCCTTAATGGCTACACCTTC.

The chain has TRBV5-1 and TRBJ2-3; D perhaps matches TRBD2 (5 bases). Trimming cost V 4 bases and J 2 bases, with 14 bases left between them. The CDR3 totals 15 residues. In germline, CDR1 is SGHRS, CDR2 YFSETQ. CDR3 sequence (DNA): TGCGCCAGCAGCCCCTCGGGATACGACACAGATACGCAGTATTTT. Its translation is CASSPSGYDTDTQYF.

The V call is TRBV5-4, the J call TRBJ1-2; D call uncertain. The CDR3 length is 12 residues. The germline CDR1 and CDR2 sequences are SGHNT and YYREEE (reference sequence). Trimming shortened V by 3 bases and J by 4 bases, and 7 bases separated the two germline ends. CDR3 residues: CASSYDGYGYTF. Here the CDR3 DNA reads TGTGCCAGCAGCTATGACGGCTATGGCTACACCTTC. Full variable domain (rest looked up from reference TRBV5-4 and TRBJ1-2): ETGVTQSPTHLIKTRGQQVTLRCSSQSGHNTVSWYQQALGQGPQFIFQYYREEENGRGNFPPRFSGLQFPNYSSELNVNALELDDSALYLCASSYDGYGYTFGSGTRLTVV.

The V and J genes are TRBV4-1 and TRBJ1-2; D unresolved. This CDR3 is built from 16 residues. In germline, CDR1 is MGHRA, CDR2 YSYEKL. The V and J ends lost 0 bases and 6 bases respectively, with 17 bases between them. CDR3 region: CASSQEYVGPGHGYTF. In DNA form, the CDR3 reads TGCGCCAGCAGCCAAGAATATGTGGGTCCAGGTCATGGCTACACCTTC.

The J gene is TRBJ1-1, the V gene TRBV4-3; D is undetermined. Germline assignment: CDR1 LGHNA and CDR2 YSLEER. The CDR3 has 15 residues. Trimming pared 0 bases from V and 1 base from J, leaving 9 bases between. The CDR3 protein is CASSQEHRRNTEAFF. Here the CDR3 DNA reads TGCGCCAGCAGCCAAGAGCACCGTAGGAACACTGAAGCTTTCTTT.

This clone was counted between two and nine times. V is TRBV18 and J is TRBJ1-5; D gene uncertain. The CDR3 sequence is 14 residues long. The germline V gene encodes CDR1 KGHSH and CDR2 LQKENI. With 2 bases removed from V and 7 bases from J, the gap between germline ends came to 12 bases. In DNA form, the CDR3 reads TGTGCCAGCTCACCAACGGCAGGTCGCCAGCCCCAGCATTTT. Residues: CASSPTAGRQPQHF.

The rearrangement joins TRBV7-9 to TRBJ2-5; D remains unclear. From germline, CDR1 is SEHNR and CDR2 FQNEAQ (reference sequence). The CDR3 contains 14 residues. V was pared by 1 base and J by 4 bases, with 10 bases between. CDR3 in DNA: TGTGCCAGCAGCTTAGGGTTGGGCCCAGAGACCCAGTACTTC. As protein: CASSLGLGPETQYF.

The chain is built from TRBV5-4 and TRBJ2-7; tentative D call: TRBD1 (6 bases). Trimming removed 0 bases at V and 5 bases at J, with 9 bases between. This CDR3 comprises 13 residues. Germline values: CDR1 SGHNT, CDR2 YYREEE (reference sequence). The CDR3 reads CASSLAGHDEQYF. The CDR3 region has the DNA TGTGCCAGCAGCTTGGCGGGACATGACGAGCAGTACTTC.

Points on this clone: A much bigger clone sits one base away, suggesting this may be a read error. For the CDR3, the DNA is TGTGCCAGCAGCTTAAGTATAGATACGCAGTATTTT. Its protein product is CASSLSIDTQYF. The V and J genes are TRBV5-6 and TRBJ2-3, with D unresolved. The CDR3 length is 12 residues. The V end lost 2 bases, the J end lost 5 bases, and 6 bases lay between the germline ends. The germline gives CDR1 SGHDT, CDR2 YYEEEE.

The chain recombines TRBV7-9 with TRBJ1-6, with D tentatively TRBD1 (6 bases). CDR3 size: 16 residues. CDR1 and CDR2 (germline): SEHNR, FQNEAQ (reference sequence). V lost 6 bases and J 9 bases, leaving 21 bases between the germline ends. CDR3 loop: CASSFSRGMYFSPLHF. The DNA of the CDR3 is TGTGCCAGCAGTTTCTCCAGGGGAATGTATTTTTCACCCCTCCACTTT.